The next 19 T cell receptor beta chains were all read from a single sample in a study of T cells after somatic rescue of genetic block. Only in-frame clones appear in the TCRdb table, and some are missing; sequencing was by immunoSEQ multiplex PCR. This sample has approximately 65,000 clones, with about nine tenths found just once. Sequenced: peripheral blood mononuclear cells (PBMCs). The receptors were gathered from a man in his forties or fifties.

This CDR3 reads CASSSQSQETQYF. CDR3 in DNA: TGTGCCAGTAGTTCGCAGAGCCAAGAGACCCAGTACTTC. The gene calls are TRBV19 and TRBJ2-5; no firm D call. V lost 5 bases and J lost 1, with 8 bases in between. The CDR3 is 13 amino acids. Germline-derived CDR1 and CDR2 are LNHDA and SQIVND (reference sequence).

This clone was seen only a few times. This rearrangement joins TRBV20-1 to TRBJ1-1; D unclear. Germline assignment: CDR1 DFQATT and CDR2 SNEGSKA (reference sequence). This CDR3 comprises 11 residues. V was clipped by 7 bases and J by 1 base, with 7 bases between them. The CDR3 coding sequence is TGCAGTGTCACAGCGAACACTGAAGCTTTCTTT. It translates to CSVTANTEAFF.

The chain uses TRBV7-2 and TRBJ2-1; D is unresolved. Germline-derived CDR1 and CDR2 are SGHTA and FQGNSA. V was shortened by 5 bases and J by 8 bases, with 7 bases between the two germline ends. This CDR3 region has 11 residues. The CDR3 spells CASSPVYEQFF. CDR3 DNA: TGTGCCAGCAGCCCCGTTTATGAGCAGTTCTTC.

The table lists this clone with a few counts. The CDR3: CASSSGAGGKTYEQYF. DNA of the CDR3: TGCGCCAGCAGCTCCGGGGCCGGGGGCAAGACCTACGAGCAGTACTTC. The chain couples TRBV4-1 to TRBJ2-7; D is possibly TRBD1 or TRBD2 (6 bases each). V lost 5 bases and J 2 bases, leaving 19 bases between the germline ends. Germline V gene data show CDR1 as MGHRA and CDR2 as YSYEKL. The CDR3 loop spans 16 amino acids.

V is TRBV29-1 and J is TRBJ2-1, with 10 bases identical to TRBD1. J lost 8 bases, V lost 6 bases, and 4 bases had no gene match. In germline, CDR1 is SQVTM, CDR2 ANQGSEA. CDR3 size: 12 residues. CDR3 nucleotide sequence: TGCAGCGTGGACAGGGGGAGGTATGAGCAGTTCTTC. Translated: CSVDRGRYEQFF.

The DNA of the CDR3 is TGCGCCAGCAGCTTAACGACTACCTCCTACAATGAGCAGTTCTTC. Its protein product is CASSLTTTSYNEQFF. The J gene is TRBJ2-1, the V gene TRBV5-1, with D possibly being TRBD2 (5 bases). The CDR3 is 15 residues long. Germline CDR1 is SGHRS and CDR2 is YFSETQ. Trimming removed 2 bases at V and 0 bases at J, with 9 bases between.

The chain recombines TRBV2 with TRBJ1-4; TRBD1 matches 7 bases. V lost 2 bases and J lost 4; bases outside the gene matches: 16. The V gene's germline CDR1 is SNHLY and CDR2 FYNNEI. This CDR3 region has 19 residues. The CDR3 DNA reads TGTGCCAGCAGTGAACCGCCTCCCGGAACAGGGGCGATTAATGAAAAACTGTTTTTT. Protein: CASSEPPPGTGAINEKLFF.

The chain uses TRBV18 and TRBJ2-2; D uncertain. V was clipped by 3 bases and J by 2 bases, with 13 bases between them. Germline-derived CDR1 and CDR2 are KGHSH and LQKENI. The CDR3 has 16 amino acids. This chain's CDR3 is CASSPPRLENTGELFF. CDR3 sequence (DNA): TGTGCCAGCTCACCGCCCAGGCTGGAAAACACCGGGGAGCTGTTTTTT.

The CDR3 DNA reads as TGTGCCAGCAGTAGCCGAAGCGACGCACCGAACACCGGGGAGCTGTTTTTT. Translation gives CASSSRSDAPNTGELFF. The chain employs TRBV2 and TRBJ2-2; D call uncertain. This CDR3 contains 17 residues. Germline CDR1 reads SNHLY; CDR2 reads FYNNEI. V gave up 5 bases and J gave up 0 bases, with 16 bases separating them.

As DNA, the CDR3 is TGTGCCAGCAACGGACAGGGAGGGACAGATACGCAGTATTTT. This translates into CASNGQGGTDTQYF. The chain employs TRBV6-1 and TRBJ2-3; a possible D gene is TRBD1 (8 bases). CDR3 size: 14 residues. The V end lost 7 bases, the J end lost 3 bases, and 14 bases lay between the germline ends. The germline gives CDR1 MNHNS, CDR2 SASEGT.

The V call is TRBV19, the J call TRBJ1-5; no clear D. Between the trimmed V and J ends, which lost 7 bases and 0 bases, there was a span of 10 bases. The CDR3 is 14 residues long. The germline gives CDR1 LNHDA, CDR2 SQIVND (reference sequence). The DNA for the CDR3 is TGTGCCAGTACCGGCCGTGGTAGCAATCAGCCCCAGCATTTT. Its protein is CASTGRGSNQPQHF.

This chain uses TRBV19 with TRBJ2-6; D possibly uses TRBD1 or TRBD2 (6 bases each). The germline V gene encodes CDR1 LNHDA and CDR2 SQIVND (reference sequence). The V end was cut by 11 bases, the J end by 10 bases, with 18 bases between. CDR3 length equals 13 residues. CDR3 protein: CAVGGLGQNVLTF. CDR3 nucleotide sequence: TGTGCCGTAGGGGGGCTGGGGCAAAACGTCCTGACTTTC. Using reference TRBV19 and TRBJ2-6 for the parts outside the CDR3, the full variable domain is DGGITQSPKYLFRKEGQNVTLSCEQNLNHDAMYWYRQDPGQGLRLIYYSQIVNDFQKGDIAEGYSVSREKKESFPLTVTSAQKNPTAFYLCAVGGLGQNVLTFGAGSRLTVL.

The sample holds one count of this clone. The chain is built from TRBV6-5 and TRBJ2-5; TRBD1 aligns across 11 bases. The J call is in doubt because the DNA end fits TRBJ2-7 better. This CDR3 has 16 amino acids. Germline assignment: CDR1 MNHEY and CDR2 SVGAGI. CDR3 region: CASSYATGTGGYEQYF. Written as DNA, the CDR3 is TGTGCCAGCAGTTACGCGACCGGGACAGGGGGATACGAGCAGTACTTC.

This chain uses TRBV29-1 with TRBJ1-4; D not certain. CDR1 and CDR2 from the germline V gene are SQVTM and ANQGSEA. Trimming left V 3 bases short and J 5 bases short, with 7 bases between. The CDR3 loop spans 12 amino acids. CDR3 nucleotide sequence: TGCAGCGTTGACCCAGGAAATGAAAAACTGTTTTTT. Translating gives CSVDPGNEKLFF. The entire variable domain, with the rest obtained from reference TRBV29-1 and TRBJ1-4, is as follows: SAVISQKPSRDICQRGTSLTIQCQVDSQVTMMFWYRQQPGQSLTLIATANQGSEATYESGFVIDKFPISRPNLTFSTLTVSNMSPEDSSIYLCSVDPGNEKLFFGSGTQLSVL.

This rearrangement joins TRBV30 to TRBJ2-7, with 9 nucleotides matching TRBD1. The CDR3 runs to 14 residues. V trimming: 5 bases; J trimming: 5 bases; junction bases outside the gene matches: 10. Looked up from germline, CDR1 is GTSNPN and CDR2 is SVGIG (reference sequence). The CDR3 coding sequence is TGTGCCTGGGGACCGGGACAGGGTTTACACGAGCAGTACTTC. It specifies CAWGPGQGLHEQYF.

This chain joins TRBV28 and TRBJ1-6, with D maybe TRBD1 (6 bases). Deletions cut 7 bases from V and 14 bases from J, with 27 bases between. Germline V gene sequence: CDR1 MDHEN, CDR2 SYDVKM. The CDR3 loop spans 16 amino acids. The DNA of the CDR3 is TGTGCCAGCACCCTAATTGGGGCAGGGCGCCAGGGGTCCCTCCACTTT. Translation: CASTLIGAGRQGSLHF.

This chain connects TRBV28 to TRBJ2-3, with D maybe TRBD1 (5 bases). The germline V gene has CDR1 MDHEN and CDR2 SYDVKM. Between the trimmed V and J ends, which lost 6 bases and 0 bases, there was a span of 13 bases. CDR3 length: 15 amino acids. In DNA form, the CDR3 reads TGTGCCAGCAGCCTTGGGGCTGTTAGCACAGATACGCAGTATTTT. Its translation is CASSLGAVSTDTQYF.

V is TRBV5-4 and J is TRBJ2-5, with D unresolved. V lost 3 bases, J lost 0 bases, and 3 bases lay in between. This CDR3 contains 12 residues. CDR1 and CDR2 (germline): SGHNT, YYREEE (reference sequence). CDR3 sequence reads: CASSWDQETQYF. CDR3 DNA: TGTGCCAGCAGCTGGGACCAAGAGACCCAGTACTTC.

This clone has just a few counts. The chain is built from TRBV2 and TRBJ1-6; the D gene is possibly TRBD1 (6 bases). Trimming stripped 5 bases from V and 9 bases from J, with 14 bases between. Germline V CDR1 and CDR2: SNHLY, FYNNEI. The CDR3 covers 14 residues. CDR3 loop: CASSLTARGSPLHF. The CDR3 bases are TGTGCCAGCAGTTTGACAGCCAGGGGTTCACCCCTCCACTTT.